This TCR beta chain was identified in a study of blood T cell repertoires in COVID-19. The overall study: The analysed material was cDNA or gDNA that came from T cells, B-cell-depleted T cells, or PBMCs.

In assigning cohorts, the study relied on participant-reported clinical history. Original handling: Scientists estimated how many nucleated cells there were by amplifying reference gene primers. Profiling relied on immunoSEQ multiplex PCR, and the TCRdb table lists in-frame clones only, not all of them. The D gene and trimming were derived from the DNA, and the V and J assignments and clone size from that table. In the table there are roughly 200,000 clones, approximately 80% of which are singletons. Germline trimming cut 5 bases from V and 10 bases from J; bases unmatched to any gene: 15. CDR3 length: 15 residues. Germline CDR1 SGHTA, CDR2 FQGNSA.

The chain recombines TRBV7-2 with TRBJ1-1, with TRBD1 matching over 8 bases. This receptor was taken from a woman aged 55-69 years with acute COVID-19. Sequencing input: PBMCs or T cells enriched from blood (not recorded which). CDR3 nucleotide sequence: TGTGCCAGCAGCCCTGGACAGGGCACCCCAAGGGGAGCTTTCTTT. This translates into CASSPGQGTPRGAFF.